The 27 T cell receptor beta chains presented below share a single source sample, sequenced in a study of PD-1 blockade in mismatch repair-deficient tumors. Clones were sequenced by immunoSEQ multiplex PCR, and TCRdb holds only the in-frame ones, with some missing. The table shows approximately 40,000 clones, with around 75% occurring only once. The starting material was peripheral blood, obtained 4 weeks after starting pembrolizumab. All receptors come from an adult with mismatch repair-deficient cancer.

The CDR3 is CASSWGAGELFF. The CDR3 DNA sequence: TGTGCCAGCAGCTGGGGTGCCGGGGAGCTGTTTTTT. The chain couples TRBV5-4 to TRBJ2-2; D not certain. V lost 3 bases and J 6 bases, leaving 6 bases between the germline ends. The germline V gene encodes CDR1 SGHNT and CDR2 YYREEE (reference sequence). The CDR3 totals 12 residues.

The chain employs TRBV28 and TRBJ2-7, with D possibly being TRBD1 (6 bases). CDR1 is MDHEN, CDR2 SYDVKM, per germline. V was cut by 6 bases and J by 1 base, with 13 bases left in between. The CDR3 extends over 14 amino acids. The CDR3 coding sequence is TGTGCCAGCAGGCCGGACAGTTTTTCCTACGAGCAGTACTTC. This sequence encodes CASRPDSFSYEQYF.

This clone showed up just a few times. This rearrangement joins TRBV19 to TRBJ2-7; 9 bases are a match to TRBD2. The germline gives CDR1 LNHDA, CDR2 SQIVND (reference sequence). Losses at the gene ends were 5 bases for V and 2 bases for J; bases not matched to a gene: 4. The CDR3 loop spans 14 amino acids. The CDR3 DNA follows: TGTGCCAGTAGTTTGACTAGCGGTGCCTACGAGCAGTACTTC. It codes for CASSLTSGAYEQYF.

The chain carries TRBV15 and TRBJ1-5; D not certain. The CDR3 extends over 13 amino acids. V lost 0 bases and J lost 7, with 7 bases in between. Germline CDR1 reads LNHNV; CDR2 reads YYDKDF (reference sequence). The CDR3: CATSRDPGQPQHF. The CDR3 DNA is TGTGCCACCAGCAGAGATCCAGGCCAGCCCCAGCATTTT.

J is TRBJ2-7 and V is TRBV11-2, with TRBD2 matching over 11 bases. In germline, CDR1 is SGHAT, CDR2 FQNNGV. J was trimmed by 3 bases and V by 5 bases; bases with no gene match: 6. The CDR3 has 15 amino acids. The CDR3 DNA is TGTGCCAGCAGCGTCGGGACTAGCGGTAGCTACGAGCAGTACTTC. It encodes CASSVGTSGSYEQYF.

V usage is TRBV7-6 and J usage is TRBJ2-7; TRBD2 might be the D (5 bases). Germline CDR1 reads SGHVS; CDR2 reads FNYEAQ. CDR3 size: 15 residues. V was cut by 4 bases and J by 4 bases, with 17 bases left in between. The CDR3 nucleotides are TGTGCCAGCAGCTCGGAAAGAACTAGGCTTTACGAGCAGTACTTC. It specifies CASSSERTRLYEQYF.

The J gene is TRBJ2-1, the V gene TRBV23-1; TRBD1 aligns across 10 bases. TRBV23-1 counts as an open reading frame of uncertain function. Trimming removed 11 bases from V and 9 bases from J; junction bases left unmatched: 10. The CDR3 totals 13 residues. The DNA of the CDR3 is TGCGCCGCCCGGGACAGGGGTTTCGGTGAGCAGTTCTTC. Translating it yields CAARDRGFGEQFF.

V gene TRBV6-1 combines with J gene TRBJ2-7; the D gene could be TRBD1 or TRBD2 (5 bases each). Germline-derived CDR1 and CDR2 are MNHNS and SASEGT. V was cut by 4 bases and J by 2 bases, with 15 bases left in between. The CDR3 totals 15 residues. CDR3 sequence reads: CASSASWDGAYEQYF. For the CDR3, the DNA is TGTGCCAGCAGTGCGTCATGGGACGGGGCCTACGAGCAGTACTTC.

The chain combines TRBV5-1 with TRBJ1-1; perhaps TRBD1 as D (6 bases). With 0 bases removed from V and 3 bases from J, the gap between germline ends came to 9 bases. The germline V gene has CDR1 SGHRS and CDR2 YFSETQ. The CDR3 has 14 residues. The CDR3 sequence: CASSLATGHTEAFF. Written as DNA, the CDR3 is TGCGCCAGCAGCTTGGCCACAGGGCACACTGAAGCTTTCTTT.

By proportion, this clone is medium-sized. The V gene is TRBV6-5, the J gene TRBJ1-2; the D is unclear. The CDR3 is 16 amino acids. V lost 2 bases to trimming and J lost 7 bases, with 20 bases between them. Germline V gene lookup returns CDR1 MNHEY and CDR2 SVGAGI. The CDR3 reads CASSYVRYEGLAGYTF. The CDR3 DNA follows: TGTGCCAGCAGTTACGTCCGGTATGAGGGTCTGGCTGGCTACACCTTC.

This clone came up a few times. This sequence joins TRBV6-4 and TRBJ2-1; 12 nucleotides align to TRBD2. V dropped 6 bases and J dropped 3; count of bases not matched to a gene: 3. CDR3 length: 15 residues. Germline assignment: CDR1 MRHNA and CDR2 SNTAGT. This CDR3 is CASRRLAGDYNEQFF. The CDR3 coding sequence is TGTGCCAGCAGACGACTAGCGGGAGACTACAATGAGCAGTTCTTC.

The chain employs TRBV7-8 and TRBJ2-7; tentative D call: TRBD1 (6 bases). With 5 bases removed from V and 4 bases from J, the gap between germline ends came to 15 bases. The CDR3 has 14 residues. CDR1 and CDR2 from the germline V gene are SGHVS and FQNEAQ. CDR3 protein: CASSDLTGIYEQYF. Written as DNA, the CDR3 is TGTGCCAGCAGCGACCTTACAGGGATATACGAGCAGTACTTC.

This chain joins TRBV9 and TRBJ2-6; weak D call: TRBD1 (5 bases). Deletions cut 3 bases from V and 0 bases from J, with 10 bases between. This CDR3 region has 16 residues. The germline CDR1 and CDR2 sequences are SGDLS and YYNGEE. The DNA of the CDR3 is TGTGCCAGCAGCGAGCACAGGTTCTCTGGGGCCAACGTCCTGACTTTC. It codes for CASSEHRFSGANVLTF.

V is TRBV7-2 and J is TRBJ2-5; D could derive from TRBD1 or TRBD2 (6 bases each). The length of the CDR3 is 13 residues. The V gene lost 3 bases and the J gene lost 5 bases, with 10 bases spanning the gap. Germline CDR1 reads SGHTA; CDR2 reads FQGNSA. The CDR3 DNA follows: TGTGCCAGCAGCTTTTGGGGGGCGGAGACCCAGTACTTC. Encoded protein: CASSFWGAETQYF.

The chain combines TRBV15 with TRBJ2-7; D call uncertain. Looked up from germline, CDR1 is LNHNV and CDR2 is YYDKDF (reference sequence). V shed 1 base and J shed 2 bases, with 15 bases lying between them. The CDR3 covers 16 residues. CDR3 nucleotide sequence: TGTGCCACCAGCAGAGTAGGGCGGCTGGATGCCTACGAGCAGTACTTC. Protein sequence: CATSRVGRLDAYEQYF.

The rearrangement joins TRBV5-1 to TRBJ2-3, with 7 bases aligning to TRBD2. V shed 1 base and J 3 bases; nucleotides not matched to a gene: 2. The CDR3 has 14 amino acids. The germline CDR1 and CDR2 sequences are SGHRS and YFSETQ. The CDR3 DNA sequence: TGCGCCAGCAGCTTGCTAGCGGAAACAGATACGCAGTATTTT. Translating gives CASSLLAETDTQYF.

V gene TRBV27 combines with J gene TRBJ2-2, with D possibly matching TRBD1 (5 bases). Germline CDR1 and CDR2: MNHEY and SMNVEV (reference sequence). V dropped 3 bases and J dropped 4 bases, with 12 bases sitting between them. This CDR3 spans 15 amino acids. This chain's CDR3 is CASSFQGGPTGELFF. CDR3 bases: TGTGCCAGCAGTTTCCAGGGTGGCCCCACCGGGGAGCTGTTTTTT.

The chain joins TRBV15 to TRBJ2-7; D not resolved. This CDR3 contains 16 residues. Germline V gives CDR1 LNHNV, CDR2 YYDKDF (reference sequence). V was cut by 0 bases and J by 5 bases, with 17 bases left in between. CDR3 DNA sequence: TGTGCCACCAGCAGAGAGGAACTGACCCTCCCCCACGAGCAGTACTTC. Protein: CATSREELTLPHEQYF.

The rearrangement links TRBV7-9 to TRBJ2-7; weak D call: TRBD1 (6 bases). This CDR3 contains 13 residues. Germline V gives CDR1 SEHNR, CDR2 FQNEAQ (reference sequence). Trimming left V 5 bases short and J 6 bases short, with 14 bases between. CDR3 sequence: CASSRTGFGEQYF. In nucleotides, the CDR3 is TGTGCCAGCAGCAGAACAGGGTTCGGCGAGCAGTACTTC.

The rearrangement joins TRBV27 to TRBJ2-7, with D unresolved. This CDR3 contains 13 residues. V was clipped by 6 bases and J by 6 bases, with 15 bases between them. Per the germline V gene, CDR1 is MNHEY and CDR2 is SMNVEV (reference sequence). CDR3 sequence (DNA): TGTGCCAGCAGCTCCACCGCCGCAGGCGAGCAGTACTTC. This gives the protein CASSSTAAGEQYF.

This sequence joins TRBV9 and TRBJ2-3; D call uncertain. Germline V gene lookup returns CDR1 SGDLS and CDR2 YYNGEE. The CDR3 length is 15 residues. With 0 bases removed from V and 3 bases from J, the gap between germline ends came to 11 bases. The CDR3 DNA reads TGTGCCAGCAGCGTAGCGAGAGAGAGGACAGATACGCAGTATTTT. Its protein product is CASSVARERTDTQYF.

The V gene is TRBV27, the J gene TRBJ2-7; tentative D call: TRBD2 (6 bases). The CDR3 covers 14 residues. Germline assignment: CDR1 MNHEY and CDR2 SMNVEV (reference sequence). Trimming left V 0 bases short and J 2 bases short, with 8 bases between. The CDR3 bases are TGTGCCAGCAGTTTATCGGGGACTGCCTACGAGCAGTACTTC. Amino acids: CASSLSGTAYEQYF.

The V gene is TRBV30, the J gene TRBJ2-5, with 8 bases matching TRBD2. Trimming cost V 3 bases and J 2 bases; bases outside gene matches: 11. CDR1 GTSNPN and CDR2 SVGIG come from the germline V gene (reference sequence). CDR3 length: 16 amino acids. CDR3 in amino acids: CAWRPPWGLVQETQYF. CDR3 nucleotides: TGTGCCTGGAGACCTCCTTGGGGACTAGTGCAAGAGACCCAGTACTTC.

The chain is built from TRBV18 and TRBJ2-1, with TRBD1 as a possible D gene (7 bases). Germline loops: CDR1 KGHSH, CDR2 LQKENI. Trimming shortened V by 6 bases and J by 8 bases, and 20 bases separated the two germline ends. There are 15 residues in the CDR3. The CDR3 here is CASSPRAGGNDEQFF. The CDR3 DNA is TGTGCCAGCTCCCCGAGGGCAGGGGGGAACGATGAGCAGTTCTTC.

The sample holds a few counts of this clone. Different DNA sequences within this sample yield the same CDR3. The chain employs TRBV4-3 and TRBJ2-3; 12 positions agree with TRBD2. Germline V gene data show CDR1 as LGHNA and CDR2 as YSLEER. V lost 0 bases and J lost 3; bases outside the gene matches: 1. This CDR3 spans 16 amino acids. The CDR3 is CASSQELAGGTDTQYF. CDR3 nucleotide sequence: TGCGCCAGCAGCCAAGAACTAGCGGGAGGTACAGATACGCAGTATTTT.

This clone was observed a few times. This chain links TRBV7-3 with TRBJ2-7; 9 nucleotides line up with TRBD2. Germline V gene data show CDR1 as SGHTA and CDR2 as FQGTGA. Trimming cost V 5 bases and J 5 bases; bases outside gene matches: 4. CDR3 length: 13 amino acids. CDR3 sequence (DNA): TGTGCCAGCAGCCTTAGCGGGGGAAACGAGCAGTACTTC. It yields the protein CASSLSGGNEQYF.

The V gene is TRBV4-2, the J gene TRBJ2-3, with 8 bases lining up with TRBD2. The CDR3 totals 17 residues. CDR1 and CDR2 from the germline V gene are LGHNA and YNFKEQ. The V gene end was trimmed by 5 bases and the J gene end by 4 bases; junction bases not matched to a gene: 14. The DNA of the CDR3 is TGTGCCAGCAGCTTAGGTCTCGGCGGGGGGCGGGCAGATACGCAGTATTTT. This codes for CASSLGLGGGRADTQYF.